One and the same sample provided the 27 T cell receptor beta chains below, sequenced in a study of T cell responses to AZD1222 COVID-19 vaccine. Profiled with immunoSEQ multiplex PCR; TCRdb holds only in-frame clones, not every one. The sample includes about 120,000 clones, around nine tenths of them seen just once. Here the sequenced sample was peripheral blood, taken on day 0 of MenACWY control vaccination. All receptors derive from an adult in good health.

DNA of the CDR3: TGTGCCAGCAGCTTAGCCCCTGCTGGTTTTGAAGCTTTCTTT. Protein product: CASSLAPAGFEAFF. This sequence joins TRBV7-2 and TRBJ1-1, with unresolved D. CDR3 size: 14 residues. V was shortened by 0 bases and J by 7 bases, with 12 bases between the two germline ends. Germline V gene data show CDR1 as SGHTA and CDR2 as FQGNSA.

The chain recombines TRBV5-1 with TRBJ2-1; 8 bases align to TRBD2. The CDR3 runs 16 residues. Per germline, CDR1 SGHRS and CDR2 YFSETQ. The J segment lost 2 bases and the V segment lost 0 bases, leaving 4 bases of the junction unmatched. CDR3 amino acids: CASSLDAGGTYNEQFF. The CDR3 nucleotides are TGCGCCAGCAGCTTGGACGCGGGAGGCACCTACAATGAGCAGTTCTTC.

The CDR3 here is CASSVASGFSGNTIYF. CDR3 sequence (DNA): TGTGCCAGCAGCGTAGCTTCGGGGTTTTCCGGAAACACCATATATTTT. V gene TRBV9 combines with J gene TRBJ1-3; D is unclear. The germline gives CDR1 SGDLS, CDR2 YYNGEE. The CDR3 spans 16 residues. Trimming took off 0 bases at V and 4 bases at J, with 14 bases between the two ends.

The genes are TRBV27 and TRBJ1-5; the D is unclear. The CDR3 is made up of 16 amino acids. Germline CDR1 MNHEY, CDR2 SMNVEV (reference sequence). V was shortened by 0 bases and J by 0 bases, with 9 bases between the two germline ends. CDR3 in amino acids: CASSLSVGNSNQPQHF. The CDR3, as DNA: TGTGCCAGCAGTTTATCGGTCGGTAATAGCAATCAGCCCCAGCATTTT.

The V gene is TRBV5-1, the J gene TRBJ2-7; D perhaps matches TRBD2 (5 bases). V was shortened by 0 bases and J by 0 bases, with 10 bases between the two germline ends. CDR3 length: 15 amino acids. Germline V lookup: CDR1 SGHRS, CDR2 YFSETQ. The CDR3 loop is CASSLGTYSSYEQYF. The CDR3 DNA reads TGCGCCAGCAGCTTGGGGACTTACAGCTCCTACGAGCAGTACTTC.

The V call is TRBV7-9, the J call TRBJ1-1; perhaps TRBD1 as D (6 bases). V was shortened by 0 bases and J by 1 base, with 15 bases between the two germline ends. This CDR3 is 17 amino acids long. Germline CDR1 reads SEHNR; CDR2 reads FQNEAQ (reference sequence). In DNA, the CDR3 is TGTGCCAGCAGCTTAGCGGACAGCCGCTCATGGAACACTGAAGCTTTCTTT. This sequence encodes CASSLADSRSWNTEAFF.

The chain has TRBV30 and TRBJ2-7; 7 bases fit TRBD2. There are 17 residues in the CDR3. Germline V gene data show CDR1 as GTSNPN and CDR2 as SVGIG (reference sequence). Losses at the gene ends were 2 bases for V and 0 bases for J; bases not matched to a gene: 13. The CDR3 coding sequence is TGTGCCTGGAGTCCCCGTCCGTGGCGGGAGATCTCCTACGAGCAGTACTTC. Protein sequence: CAWSPRPWREISYEQYF.

The chain's CDR3 is CATSDVKGAYEQFF. The CDR3 DNA reads TGTGCCACCAGTGATGTTAAGGGTGCATATGAGCAGTTCTTC. This chain connects TRBV24-1 to TRBJ2-1; no definite D call. Trimming took 3 bases from V and 8 from J, leaving 13 bases between them. The germline gives CDR1 KGHDR, CDR2 SFDVKD. This CDR3 region has 14 residues.

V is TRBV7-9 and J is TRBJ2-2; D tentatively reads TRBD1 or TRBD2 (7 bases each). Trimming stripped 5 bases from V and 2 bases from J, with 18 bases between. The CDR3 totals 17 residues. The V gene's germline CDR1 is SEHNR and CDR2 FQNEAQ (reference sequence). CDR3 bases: TGTGCCAGCAGCCCCCAGGGGGGGCAGGGAAACACCGGGGAGCTGTTTTTT. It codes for CASSPQGGQGNTGELFF. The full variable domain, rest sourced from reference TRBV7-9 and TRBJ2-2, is DTGVSQNPRHKITKRGQNVTFRCDPISEHNRLYWYRQTLGQGPEFLTYFQNEAQLEKSRLLSDRFSAERPKGSFSTLEIQRTEQGDSAMYLCASSPQGGQGNTGELFFGEGSRLTVL.

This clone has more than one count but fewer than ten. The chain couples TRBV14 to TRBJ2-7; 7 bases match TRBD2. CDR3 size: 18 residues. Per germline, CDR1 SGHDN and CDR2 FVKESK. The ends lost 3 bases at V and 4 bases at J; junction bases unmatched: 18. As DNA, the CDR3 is TGTGCCAGCAGCCATGGCGTGTTCGGGTCTAGCGGAGAATACGAGCAGTACTTC. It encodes CASSHGVFGSSGEYEQYF.

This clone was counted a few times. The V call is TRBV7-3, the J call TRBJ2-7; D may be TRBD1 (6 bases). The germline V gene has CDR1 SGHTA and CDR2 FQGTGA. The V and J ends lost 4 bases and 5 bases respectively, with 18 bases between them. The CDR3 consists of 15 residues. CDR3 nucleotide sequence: TGTGCCAGCAGCTCCCAAGGACAGCCCAGTAACGAGCAGTACTTC. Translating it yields CASSSQGQPSNEQYF. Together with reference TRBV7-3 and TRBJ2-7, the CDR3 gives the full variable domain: GAGVSQTPSNKVTEKGKYVELRCDPISGHTALYWYRQSLGQGPEFLIYFQGTGAADDSGLPNDRFFAVRPEGSVSTLKIQRTERGDSAVYLCASSSQGQPSNEQYFGPGTRLTVT.

CDR3 sequence reads: CASSIVARGLGEQFF. CDR3 nucleotide sequence: TGTGCCAGTAGTATAGTAGCACGAGGTCTTGGTGAGCAGTTCTTC. The chain has TRBV19 and TRBJ2-1; D gene ambiguous. The CDR3 sequence is 15 residues long. In germline, CDR1 is LNHDA, CDR2 SQIVND (reference sequence). The V and J ends lost 1 base and 9 bases respectively, with 16 bases between them.

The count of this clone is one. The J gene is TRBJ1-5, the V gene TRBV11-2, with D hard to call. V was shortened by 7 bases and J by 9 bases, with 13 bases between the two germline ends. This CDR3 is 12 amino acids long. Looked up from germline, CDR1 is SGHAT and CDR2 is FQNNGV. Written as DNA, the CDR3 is TGTGCCAGCACCTCACAGTCTTGGCCCCAGCATTTT. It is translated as CASTSQSWPQHF.

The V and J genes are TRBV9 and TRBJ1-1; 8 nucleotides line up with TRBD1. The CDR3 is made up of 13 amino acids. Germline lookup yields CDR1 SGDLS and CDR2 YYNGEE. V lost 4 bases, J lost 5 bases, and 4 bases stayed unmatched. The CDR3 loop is CASSLNRGTEAFF. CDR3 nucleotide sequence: TGTGCCAGCAGCCTTAACAGGGGGACTGAAGCTTTCTTT.

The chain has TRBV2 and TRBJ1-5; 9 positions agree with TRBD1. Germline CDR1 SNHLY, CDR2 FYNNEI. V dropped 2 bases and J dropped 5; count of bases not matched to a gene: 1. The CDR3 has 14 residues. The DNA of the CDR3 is TGTGCCAGCAGTGAAAGGACAGGGGATCAGCCCCAGCATTTT. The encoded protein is CASSERTGDQPQHF.

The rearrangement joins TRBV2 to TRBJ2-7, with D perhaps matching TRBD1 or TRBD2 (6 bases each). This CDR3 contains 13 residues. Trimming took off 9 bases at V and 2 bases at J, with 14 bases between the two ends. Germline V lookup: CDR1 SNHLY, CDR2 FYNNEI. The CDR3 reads CASGSGAPYEQYF. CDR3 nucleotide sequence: TGTGCCAGTGGGTCGGGGGCGCCCTACGAGCAGTACTTC.

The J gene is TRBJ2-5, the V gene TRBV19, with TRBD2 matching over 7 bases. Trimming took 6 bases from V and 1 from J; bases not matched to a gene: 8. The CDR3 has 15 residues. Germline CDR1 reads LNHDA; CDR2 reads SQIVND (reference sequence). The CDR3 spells CASSISGVGQETQYF. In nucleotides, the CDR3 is TGTGCCAGTAGCATAAGCGGGGTCGGCCAAGAGACCCAGTACTTC.

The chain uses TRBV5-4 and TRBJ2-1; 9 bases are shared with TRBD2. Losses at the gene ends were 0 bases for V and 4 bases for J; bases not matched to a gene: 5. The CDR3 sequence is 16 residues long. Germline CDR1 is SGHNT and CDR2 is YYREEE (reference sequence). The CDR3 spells CASSLGSGRIYNEQFF. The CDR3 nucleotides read TGTGCCAGCAGCTTGGGTAGCGGGAGAATATACAATGAGCAGTTCTTC.

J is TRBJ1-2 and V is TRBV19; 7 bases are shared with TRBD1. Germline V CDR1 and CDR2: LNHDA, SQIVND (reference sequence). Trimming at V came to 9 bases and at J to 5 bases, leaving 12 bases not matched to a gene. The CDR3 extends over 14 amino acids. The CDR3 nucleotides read TGTGCCAGCACCTCGACAGGGACCTGGTATGGCTACACCTTC. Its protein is CASTSTGTWYGYTF.

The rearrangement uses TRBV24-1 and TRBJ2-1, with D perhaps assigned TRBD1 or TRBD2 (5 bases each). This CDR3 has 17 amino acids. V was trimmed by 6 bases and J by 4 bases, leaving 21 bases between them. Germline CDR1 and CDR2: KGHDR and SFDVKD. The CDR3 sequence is CATSPRPGRPIYNEQFF. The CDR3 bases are TGTGCCACCAGTCCCCGGCCGGGACGTCCGATTTACAATGAGCAGTTCTTC.

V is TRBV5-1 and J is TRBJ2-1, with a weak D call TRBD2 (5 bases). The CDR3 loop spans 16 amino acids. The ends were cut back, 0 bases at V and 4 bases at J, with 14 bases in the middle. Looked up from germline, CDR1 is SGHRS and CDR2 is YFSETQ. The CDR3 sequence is CASSLAPAEGYNEQFF. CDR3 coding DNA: TGCGCCAGCAGCTTGGCACCAGCGGAAGGGTACAATGAGCAGTTCTTC.

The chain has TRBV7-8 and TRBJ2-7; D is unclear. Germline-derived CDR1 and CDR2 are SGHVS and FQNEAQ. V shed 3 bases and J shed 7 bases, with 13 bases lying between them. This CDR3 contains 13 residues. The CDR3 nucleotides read TGTGCCAGCAGCTTTACCCCCACTCGGGAGCAGTACTTC. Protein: CASSFTPTREQYF. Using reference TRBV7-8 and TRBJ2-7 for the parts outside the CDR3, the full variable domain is GAGVSQSPRYKVAKRGQDVALRCDPISGHVSLFWYQQALGQGPEFLTYFQNEAQLDKSGLPSDRFFAERPEGSVSTLKIQRTQQEDSAVYLCASSFTPTREQYFGPGTRLTVT.

The CDR3 region has the DNA TGTGCCAGCAGTTTAGGCCCCGCCGGGGAGCTGTTTTTT. Protein product: CASSLGPAGELFF. The rearrangement joins TRBV12-3 or TRBV12-4 to TRBJ2-2, with unresolved D. V dropped 1 base and J dropped 6 bases, with 6 bases sitting between them. This CDR3 comprises 13 residues.

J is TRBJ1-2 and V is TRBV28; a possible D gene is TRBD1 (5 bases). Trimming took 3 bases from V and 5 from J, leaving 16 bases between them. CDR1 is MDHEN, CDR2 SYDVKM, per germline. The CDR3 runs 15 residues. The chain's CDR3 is CASSFGPGPAYGYTF. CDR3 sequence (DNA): TGTGCCAGCAGTTTCGGCCCGGGGCCCGCTTATGGCTACACCTTC.

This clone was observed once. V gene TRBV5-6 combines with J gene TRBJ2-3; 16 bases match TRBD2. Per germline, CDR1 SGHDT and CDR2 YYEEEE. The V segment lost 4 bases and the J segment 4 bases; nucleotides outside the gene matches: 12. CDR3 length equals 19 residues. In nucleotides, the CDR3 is TGTGCCAGCAGCGGATTTACCGGGACTAGCGGGAGGGACCCAGATACGCAGTATTTT. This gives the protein CASSGFTGTSGRDPDTQYF.

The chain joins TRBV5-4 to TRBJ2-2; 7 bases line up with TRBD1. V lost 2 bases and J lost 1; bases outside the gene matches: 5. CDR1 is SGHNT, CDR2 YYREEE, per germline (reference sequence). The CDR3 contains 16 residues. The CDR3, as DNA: TGTGCCAGCAGCTTCACAGGGGCGAAGAACACCGGGGAGCTGTTTTTT. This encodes CASSFTGAKNTGELFF. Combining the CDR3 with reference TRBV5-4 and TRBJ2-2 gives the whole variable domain ETGVTQSPTHLIKTRGQQVTLRCSSQSGHNTVSWYQQALGQGPQFIFQYYREEENGRGNFPPRFSGLQFPNYSSELNVNALELDDSALYLCASSFTGAKNTGELFFGEGSRLTVL.

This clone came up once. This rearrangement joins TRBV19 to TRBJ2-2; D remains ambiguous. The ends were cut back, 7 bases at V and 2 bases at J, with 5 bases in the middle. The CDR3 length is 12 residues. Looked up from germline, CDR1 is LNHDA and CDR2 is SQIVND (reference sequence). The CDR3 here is CASNLNTGELFF. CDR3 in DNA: TGTGCCAGTAACCTTAACACCGGGGAGCTGTTTTTT.